This is a list of T cell receptor beta chains from one sample in a study of OX40 agonist ivuxolimab in advanced cancers. Sequenced by immunoSEQ multiplex PCR; TCRdb stores in-frame clones only, minus some. Among about 62,000 clones listed, 60% to 85% were seen once. The sequenced sample was CD4+ or CD8+ T cells sorted from blood, obtained in a trial of the OX40 agonist ivuxolimab. The receptors were sampled from an adult with an advanced solid tumor such as melanoma, head and neck, liver or kidney cancer. The CDR3 runs from the conserved cysteine through the conserved F or W. The order of the fields is V gene, clone size, D gene, J gene, CDR3 DNA, CDR3 protein. D genes are given only for firm matches. Some rows have no size entry. The others give once, few or many, or a class for an expanded clone.

V gene: TRBV13
clone size: many
D gene: .
J gene: TRBJ2-7
CDR3 DNA: TGTGCCAGCAGCTCCCTACCCCAGGACAGTTACGAGCAGTACTTC
CDR3 protein: CASSSLPQDSYEQYF

V gene: TRBV5-1
clone size: .
D gene: TRBD2
J gene: TRBJ2-3
CDR3 DNA: TGCGCCAGCAGGGAGGCTGGGGTAGCGGGGTTCCGAGATACGCAGTATTTT
CDR3 protein: CASREAGVAGFRDTQYF

V gene: TRBV6-6
clone size: once
D gene: .
J gene: TRBJ1-3
CDR3 DNA: TGTGCCAGCAGTCTCCGCTTCCGAAACACCATATATTTT
CDR3 protein: CASSLRFRNTIYF

V gene: TRBV28
clone size: many
D gene: .
J gene: TRBJ2-3
CDR3 DNA: TGTGCCAGCAGTTTTGGGTCGGGAACGCAGTATTTT
CDR3 protein: CASSFGSGTQYF

V gene: TRBV4-3
clone size: few
D gene: TRBD1
J gene: TRBJ2-5
CDR3 DNA: TGCGCCAGCAGCCAAGCCAGACAGGGTGGGAACCAAGAGACCCAGTACTTC
CDR3 protein: CASSQARQGGNQETQYF

V gene: TRBV27
clone size: .
D gene: .
J gene: TRBJ1-1
CDR3 DNA: TGTGCCAGCAGGAAGGGTGTAACTGAAGCTTTCTTT
CDR3 protein: CASRKGVTEAFF

V gene: TRBV15
clone size: few
D gene: TRBD1
J gene: TRBJ1-5
CDR3 DNA: TGTGCCACCAGACGGACACAGGGGGCGGTTCAGCCCCAGCATTTT
CDR3 protein: CATRRTQGAVQPQHF

V gene: TRBV5-1
clone size: .
D gene: .
J gene: TRBJ1-5
CDR3 DNA: TGCGCCAGCAGCTTGGATGTCAACAATCAGCCCCAGCATTTT
CDR3 protein: CASSLDVNNQPQHF

V gene: TRBV5-4
clone size: .
D gene: .
J gene: TRBJ1-2
CDR3 DNA: TGCGCCAGCAGCCAAGGACACCCGGCAACGAGTGGCTACACCTTC
CDR3 protein: CASSQGHPATSGYTF

V gene: TRBV7-7
clone size: .
D gene: .
J gene: TRBJ2-1
CDR3 DNA: TGTGCCAGCAGCTTAGTTCCGGGGAATGAGCAGTTCTTC
CDR3 protein: CASSLVPGNEQFF

V gene: TRBV5-1
clone size: .
D gene: TRBD1
J gene: TRBJ2-5
CDR3 DNA: TGCGCCAGCAGCTTCGACAGGGCTCCTAGGGAGACCCAGTACTTC
CDR3 protein: CASSFDRAPRETQYF

V gene: TRBV28
clone size: .
D gene: .
J gene: TRBJ1-1
CDR3 DNA: TGTGCCAGCAGTTTTGTATCAGGGGCTGAAGCTTTCTTT
CDR3 protein: CASSFVSGAEAFF

V gene: TRBV28
clone size: .
D gene: .
J gene: TRBJ2-6
CDR3 DNA: TGTGCCAGCAGTTCTGGACCAGGTTCAACCTCTGGGGCCAACGTCCTGACTTTC
CDR3 protein: CASSSGPGSTSGANVLTF

V gene: TRBV9
clone size: .
D gene: .
J gene: TRBJ2-1
CDR3 DNA: TGTGCCAGCAGCCCGCAGGGGTCCCTGGGGTTGTACAATGAGCAGTTCTTC
CDR3 protein: CASSPQGSLGLYNEQFF

V gene: TRBV5-1
clone size: .
D gene: TRBD1
J gene: TRBJ2-1
CDR3 DNA: TGCGCCAGCAGGCGTGACGGGACAGGGATCAGCAATGAGCAGTTCTTC
CDR3 protein: CASRRDGTGISNEQFF

V gene: TRBV6-6
clone size: once
D gene: TRBD1
J gene: TRBJ2-7
CDR3 DNA: TGTGCCAGCAGTTTAGGGACAGGTTCCTACGAGCAGTACTTC
CDR3 protein: CASSLGTGSYEQYF

V gene: TRBV28
clone size: few
D gene: .
J gene: TRBJ2-5
CDR3 DNA: TGTGCCAGCAGTTTAAATGCCCAGAAGACCCAGTACTTC
CDR3 protein: CASSLNAQKTQYF

V gene: TRBV9
clone size: .
D gene: .
J gene: TRBJ2-3
CDR3 DNA: TGTGCCAGCAGCCTCCCCAGCGATAGCACAGATACGCAGTATTTT
CDR3 protein: CASSLPSDSTDTQYF